This T cell receptor (beta chain) was sequenced for a study of beta chain features in type 1 diabetes. Per donor, one heparinised blood draw averaged roughly 120 mL. The authors reverse transcribed all of the isolated RNA, so sequencing captured expressed TCRB transcripts. The protocol was immunoSEQ multiplex PCR, while the TCRdb copy is restricted to in-frame clones and leaves out a portion. The repertoire holds some 150,000 clones, with more than 9% as singletons. Trimming cost V 1 base and J 3 bases, with 7 bases left between them. The CDR3 runs to 14 residues. Germline V lookup: CDR1 SGHAT, CDR2 FQNNGV.

This clonotype originated in a man aged 18 to 29 in good health. The chain has TRBV11-2 and TRBJ1-5; TRBD1 might be the D (5 bases). Sequenced: naive CD4+ T cells from blood. CDR3 region: CASSLGQINQPQHF. The CDR3 DNA follows: TGTGCCAGCAGCTTAGGACAGATCAATCAGCCCCAGCATTTT.